The present T cell receptor (beta chain) was sequenced within a study of T cell repertoires in cytomegalovirus infection. A single record per CDR3 protein comes from TCRdb applying MiXCR to the reads. The table has a few hundred thousand distinct CDR3 sequences, 29% seen once; the top ten hold about 20%. The CDR3 totals 13 residues. Germline V CDR1 and CDR2: SGHVS, FQNEAQ. Trimming stripped 1 base from V and 3 bases from J, with 4 bases between. This clonotype was observed a few times. Antigen: not known. This receptor was obtained from a human donor in good health (CMV status not recorded). Some clones in this sample may be carry-over from other donors' samples. V and J are TRBV7-8 and TRBJ1-5; no reliable D call. The source material was cultured PBMCs, sampled from culture after CMV antigen stimulation. CDR3 residues: CASSLGPNQPQHF. CDR3 nucleotides: TGTGCCAGCAGCTTAGGGCCCAATCAGCCCCAGCATTTT.